These T cell receptor beta chains were read from a single sample in a study of OX40 agonist ivuxolimab in advanced cancers. The assay was immunoSEQ multiplex PCR, and TCRdb's table has in-frame clones only and misses some. The data contain some 74,000 clones, approximately 85% of them singletons. Sample: CD4+ or CD8+ T cells sorted from blood, taken in a trial of the OX40 agonist ivuxolimab. The receptors come from an adult with an advanced solid tumor such as melanoma, head and neck, liver or kidney cancer. The CDR3 runs from the conserved cysteine through the conserved F or W. A D gene is named only where the DNA matches it firmly. Some rows have no size entry. The others give once, few or many, or a class for an expanded clone.

abundance,j_gene,v_gene,d_gene,CDR3nt,CDR3aa
NA,TRBJ2-1,TRBV18,TRBD1,TGTGCCAGCTCACCCCGGACAGGGCGCAATGAGCAGTTCTTC,CASSPRTGRNEQFF
NA,TRBJ2-4,TRBV2,NA,TGTGCCAGCAGTGAAGCGCTGGGGGGAGATGCCAAAAACATTCAGTACTTC,CASSEALGGDAKNIQYF
NA,TRBJ2-7,TRBV7-9,NA,TGTGCCAGCAGCGCCACGTCCAAACCTTGGGAGCAGTACTTC,CASSATSKPWEQYF
NA,TRBJ1-5,TRBV28,TRBD1,TGTGCCAGCAGTTCTCCGACAGGGAATCAGCCCCAGCATTTT,CASSSPTGNQPQHF
once,TRBJ2-4,TRBV27,TRBD1,TGTGCCAGCAGTTTAAGGGGCCAGGGGGCGCAAAAAGGAAACATTCAGTACTTC,CASSLRGQGAQKGNIQYF
NA,TRBJ1-1,TRBV2,NA,TGTGCCAGCAGTGAACGGCCAGGGAGAGGGAACACTGAAGCTTTCTTT,CASSERPGRGNTEAFF
NA,TRBJ2-1,TRBV7-2,NA,TGTGCCAGCAGCTCATGGGGGAATGAGCAGTTCTTC,CASSSWGNEQFF
NA,TRBJ1-5,TRBV6-5,NA,TGTGCCAGCAGTTACTCGAGTTATAGCAATCAGCCCCAGCATTTT,CASSYSSYSNQPQHF
NA,TRBJ2-3,TRBV5-1,NA,TGCGCCAGCAGCTTGGACTTCCCCAGGGGCCCAGATACGCAGTATTTT,CASSLDFPRGPDTQYF
few,TRBJ2-7,TRBV11-2,TRBD1,TGTGCCAGCAGCTCAACCAGGGGGAGTTACTACGAGCAGTACTTC,CASSSTRGSYYEQYF
few,TRBJ2-2,TRBV29-1,NA,TGCAGCGTACAAATCATCGGGGAGCTGTTTTTT,CSVQIIGELFF
NA,TRBJ2-1,TRBV7-9,TRBD2,TGTGCCAGCAGCCAGACTAGCGGGGTAGGGGAGCAGTTCTTC,CASSQTSGVGEQFF
few,TRBJ1-1,TRBV19,NA,TGTGCCAGTAGTATATCCGCCGATTCTAACACTGAAGCTTTCTTT,CASSISADSNTEAFF
once,TRBJ2-7,TRBV19,NA,TGTGCCAGTAGTCCCCGGACAGCCTCCTACGAGCAGTACTTC,CASSPRTASYEQYF
NA,TRBJ2-1,TRBV7-9,TRBD2,TGTGCCAGCAGCTTAGAACTAGCGGGAAATGAGCAGTTCTTC,CASSLELAGNEQFF
NA,TRBJ1-1,TRBV5-5,TRBD1,TGTGCCAGCAGCTTGTGGCGGACAGGGGGCGGCACTGAAGCTTTCTTT,CASSLWRTGGGTEAFF
few,TRBJ1-5,TRBV30,NA,TGTGCCTGGAGTGGGGGGAGCAATCAGCCCCAGCATTTT,CAWSGGSNQPQHF
NA,TRBJ2-1,TRBV7-3,NA,TGTGCCAGCAGCTTAGGTGTAGGTGAGCAGTTCTTC,CASSLGVGEQFF
NA,TRBJ1-2,TRBV11-2,NA,TGTGCCAGCAGCACCCAGGCTTATGGCTACACCTTC,CASSTQAYGYTF
NA,TRBJ2-7,TRBV11-2,NA,TGTGCCAGCAGCAGAGAATACGAGCAGTACTTC,CASSREYEQYF
NA,TRBJ1-2,TRBV7-8,TRBD1,TGTGCCAGCAGCTTAACAAGCGGAGGGACAGGGATCGGCTATGGCTACACCTTC,CASSLTSGGTGIGYGYTF
NA,TRBJ2-6,TRBV18,NA,TGTGCCAGCTCACCACGTGCGGGACAGAGATTCTCTGGGGCCAACGTCCTGACTTTC,CASSPRAGQRFSGANVLTF
NA,TRBJ1-2,TRBV7-2,TRBD1,TGTGCCAGCAGCTTCTCCGGGACAGGGGCCTATGGCTACACCTTC,CASSFSGTGAYGYTF